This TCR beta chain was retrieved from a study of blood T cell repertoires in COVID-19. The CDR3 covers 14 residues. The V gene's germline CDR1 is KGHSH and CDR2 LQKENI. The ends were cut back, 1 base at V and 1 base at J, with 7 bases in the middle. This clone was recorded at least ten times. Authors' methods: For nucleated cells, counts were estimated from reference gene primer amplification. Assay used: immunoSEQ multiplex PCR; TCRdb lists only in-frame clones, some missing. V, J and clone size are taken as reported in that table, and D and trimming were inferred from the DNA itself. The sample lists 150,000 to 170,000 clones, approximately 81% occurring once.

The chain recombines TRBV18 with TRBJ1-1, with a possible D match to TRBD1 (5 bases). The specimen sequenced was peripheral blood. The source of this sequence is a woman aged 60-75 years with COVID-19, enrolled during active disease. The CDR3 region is CASSPRGGNTEAFF. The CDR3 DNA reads TGTGCCAGCTCACCACGCGGGGGGAACACTGAAGCTTTCTTT. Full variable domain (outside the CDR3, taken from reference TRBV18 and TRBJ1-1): NAGVMQNPRHLVRRRGQEARLRCSPMKGHSHVYWYRQLPEEGLKFMVYLQKENIIDESGMPKERFSAEFPKEGPSILRIQQVVRGDSAAYFCASSPRGGNTEAFFGQGTRLTVV.